This T cell receptor (beta chain) was found in a study of cytomegalovirus exposure and HLA in healthy donors. Study-level background: Some 85 million unique TCRs, all from HLA-typed donors, were included in an early release of the data. Membership in the Caucasian-associated ancestry cluster was found for around four fifths of nearly 400 genotyped donors. Study-level findings and limits: There were a few CMV-associated chains whose specificity for CMV antigens was confirmed in vitro.

PCR primers comprised 60 Vbeta and 13 Jbeta primers. Produced via immunoSEQ multiplex PCR; TCRdb's table is partial and in-frame only. The sample contains 210,000 or so clones, more than 70% of which appear only once. Turning to this clone: Antigen specificity is unknown.

The sequenced sample consisted of PBMCs. This TCR was recovered from a human donor in good health.

Here the CDR3 DNA reads TGTGCCACCAGCAGAGATCCGGTGACAGGGATAAGGAATGAGCAGTTCTTC. As protein: CATSRDPVTGIRNEQFF. The V call is TRBV15, the J call TRBJ2-1; TRBD1 agrees at 7 bases. The ends lost 0 bases at V and 7 bases at J; junction bases unmatched: 12. The CDR3 has 17 residues. The V gene's germline CDR1 is LNHNV and CDR2 YYDKDF (reference sequence).